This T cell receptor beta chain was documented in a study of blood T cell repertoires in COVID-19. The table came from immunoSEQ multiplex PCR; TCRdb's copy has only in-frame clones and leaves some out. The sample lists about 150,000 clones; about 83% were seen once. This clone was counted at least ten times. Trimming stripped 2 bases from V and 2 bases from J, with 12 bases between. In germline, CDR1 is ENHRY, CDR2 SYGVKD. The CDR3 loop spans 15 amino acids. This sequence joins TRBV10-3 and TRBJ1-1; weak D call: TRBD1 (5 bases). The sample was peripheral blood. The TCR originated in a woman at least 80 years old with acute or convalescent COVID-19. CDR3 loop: CAISEGQGRNTEAFF. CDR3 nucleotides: TGTGCCATCAGTGAGGGTCAGGGTCGCAACACTGAAGCTTTCTTT.